This T cell receptor beta chain derives from a study of T cell repertoires in cytomegalovirus infection. TCRdb ran MiXCR on the reads and lists one entry per CDR3 protein. This table has roughly 920,000 distinct CDR3 sequences, approximately 30% appearing once. As to this clonotype: No antigen is known for it.

V was pared by 3 bases and J by 2 bases, with 14 bases between. CDR1 and CDR2 from the germline V gene are WNHNN and SYGVQD (reference sequence). The CDR3 consists of 15 residues. V usage is TRBV10-1 and J usage is TRBJ2-7; the D call may be TRBD1 or TRBD2 (5 bases each). Specimen: cultured CD8+ T cells from PBMCs, collected from culture after CMV antigen stimulation. This clonotype was obtained from a human donor in good health (CMV status not recorded). Some clones in this sample may be carry-over from other donors' samples. For the CDR3, the DNA is TGCGCCAGCAGTGACCGGGGACGAACAGCCTACGAGCAGTACTTC. This sequence encodes CASSDRGRTAYEQYF.